The present T cell receptor beta chain was sequenced within a study of T-cell reconstitution after alpha-beta-depleted transplantation in children. Trimming left V 5 bases short and J 4 bases short, with 5 bases between. The CDR3 has 12 amino acids. The V gene's germline CDR1 is SGHAT and CDR2 FQNNGV. There are many counts of this clonotype. Unique molecular identifiers were incorporated during preparation of the TCRbeta library. TCRdb reprocessed the PCR reads with MiXCR, giving one entry per CDR3 protein. This table holds about 470,000 distinct CDR3 sequences, around two fifths found once. The material was PBMCs, obtained before TCRalphabeta/CD19-depleted stem cell transplant. The chain combines TRBV11-2 with TRBJ2-2; unclear D gene. This receptor was obtained from a girl aged 2-10 years with aplastic anemia, due to receive a stem cell transplant. CDR3 sequence: CASSQPTGELFF. In nucleotides, the CDR3 is TGTGCCAGCAGCCAGCCCACCGGGGAGCTGTTTTTT. The full variable domain, completed using reference TRBV11-2 and TRBJ2-2, is EAGVAQSPRYKIIEKRQSVAFWCNPISGHATLYWYQQILGQGPKLLIQFQNNGVVDDSQLPKDRFSAERLKGVDSTLKIQPAKLEDSAVYLCASSQPTGELFFGEGSRLTVL.